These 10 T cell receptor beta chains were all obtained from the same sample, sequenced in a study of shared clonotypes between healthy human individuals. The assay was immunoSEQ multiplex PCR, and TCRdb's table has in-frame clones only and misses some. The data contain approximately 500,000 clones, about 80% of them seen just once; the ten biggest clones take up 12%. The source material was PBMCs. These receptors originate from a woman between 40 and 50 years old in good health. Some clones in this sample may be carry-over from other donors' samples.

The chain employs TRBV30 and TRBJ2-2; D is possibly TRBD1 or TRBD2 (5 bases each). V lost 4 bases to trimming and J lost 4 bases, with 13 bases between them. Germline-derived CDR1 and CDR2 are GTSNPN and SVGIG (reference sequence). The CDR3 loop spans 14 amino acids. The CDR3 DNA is TGTGCCTGGAATGAGGGACGAGCCACCGGGGAGCTGTTTTTT. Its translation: CAWNEGRATGELFF.

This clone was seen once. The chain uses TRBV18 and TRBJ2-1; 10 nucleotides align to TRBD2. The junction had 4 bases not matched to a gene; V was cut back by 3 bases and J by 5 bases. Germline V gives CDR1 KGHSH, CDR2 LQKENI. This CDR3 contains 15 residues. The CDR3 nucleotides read TGTGCCAGCTCACCTCGGACTAGCGGCGACAATGAGCAGTTCTTC. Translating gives CASSPRTSGDNEQFF.

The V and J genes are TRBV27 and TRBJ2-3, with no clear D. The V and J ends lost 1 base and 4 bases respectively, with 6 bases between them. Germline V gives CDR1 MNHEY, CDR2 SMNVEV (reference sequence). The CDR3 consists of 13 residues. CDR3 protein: CASSLFRADTQYF. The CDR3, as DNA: TGTGCCAGCAGTTTATTTAGGGCAGATACGCAGTATTTT.

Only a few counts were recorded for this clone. CDR3 bases: TGTGCCACCAGGGGAGACGAGGGTGGCTATGGCTACACCTTC. Translation: CATRGDEGGYGYTF. The chain has TRBV10-3 and TRBJ1-2, with a weak D call TRBD1 (6 bases). The V end was cut by 10 bases, the J end by 4 bases, with 19 bases between. Germline CDR1 is ENHRY and CDR2 is SYGVKD. This CDR3 has 14 amino acids.

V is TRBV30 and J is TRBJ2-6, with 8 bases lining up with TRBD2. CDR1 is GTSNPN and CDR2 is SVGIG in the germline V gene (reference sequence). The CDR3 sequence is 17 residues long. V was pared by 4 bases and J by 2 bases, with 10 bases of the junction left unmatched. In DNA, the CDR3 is TGTGCCTGGAACCCGGGTAGCGGGACGACTGGGGCCAACGTCCTGACTTTC. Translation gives CAWNPGSGTTGANVLTF.

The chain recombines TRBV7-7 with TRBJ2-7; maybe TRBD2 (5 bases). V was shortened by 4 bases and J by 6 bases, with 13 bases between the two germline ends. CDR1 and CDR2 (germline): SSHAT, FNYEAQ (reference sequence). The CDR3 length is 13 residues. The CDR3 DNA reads TGTGCCAGCAGCTACCGGGGTTCGGGCGAGCAGTACTTC. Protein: CASSYRGSGEQYF.

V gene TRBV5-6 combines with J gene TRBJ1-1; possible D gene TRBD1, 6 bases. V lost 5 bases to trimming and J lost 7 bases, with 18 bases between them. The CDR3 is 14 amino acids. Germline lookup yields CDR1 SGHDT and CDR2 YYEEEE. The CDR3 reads CASRLTGGDNEAFF. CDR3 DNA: TGTGCCAGCAGACTGACAGGTGGAGATAATGAAGCTTTCTTT.

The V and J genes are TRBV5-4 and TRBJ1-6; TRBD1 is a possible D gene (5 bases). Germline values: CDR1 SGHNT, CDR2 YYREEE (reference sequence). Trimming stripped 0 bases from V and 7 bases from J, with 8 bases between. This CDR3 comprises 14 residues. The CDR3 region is CASSLGRENSPLHF. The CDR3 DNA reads TGTGCCAGCAGCTTGGGCAGGGAGAATTCACCCCTCCACTTT.

The DNA for the CDR3 is TGTGCCAGCAGCTTGCCGGACTCCTACAATGAGCAGTTCTTC. Translation: CASSLPDSYNEQFF. V is TRBV5-4 and J is TRBJ2-1; D unresolved. The germline V gene has CDR1 SGHNT and CDR2 YYREEE (reference sequence). Deletions cut 1 base from V and 0 bases from J, with 5 bases between. CDR3 length: 14 amino acids.

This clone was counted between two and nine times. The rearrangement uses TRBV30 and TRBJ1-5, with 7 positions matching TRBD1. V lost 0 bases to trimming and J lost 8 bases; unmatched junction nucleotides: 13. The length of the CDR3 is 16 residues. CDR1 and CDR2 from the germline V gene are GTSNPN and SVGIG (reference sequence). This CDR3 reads CAWSVGQARGSEPQHF. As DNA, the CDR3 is TGTGCCTGGAGTGTTGGACAGGCCCGGGGATCGGAGCCCCAGCATTTT.